These 13 T cell receptor beta chains share one sample of origin, sequenced in a study of siplizumab effects on memory and regulatory T cells. Using immunoSEQ multiplex PCR, the repertoire was profiled, and TCRdb retains in-frame clones only, with some absent. Among roughly 26,000 clones listed, 70% to 85% were seen once. The specimen was memory CD4+ T cells sorted from blood. The receptors originated from a human donor in good health.

The table lists this clone with a few counts. The chain has TRBV9 and TRBJ1-1; D gene unclear. In germline, CDR1 is SGDLS, CDR2 YYNGEE. The CDR3 spans 13 residues. Trimming shortened V by 0 bases and J by 1 base, and 4 bases separated the two germline ends. CDR3: CASSVESNTEAFF. For the CDR3, the DNA is TGTGCCAGCAGCGTAGAGTCGAACACTGAAGCTTTCTTT.

The genes are TRBV5-1 and TRBJ2-2; tentatively, D is TRBD1 or TRBD2 (6 bases each). Germline V lookup: CDR1 SGHRS, CDR2 YFSETQ. Trimming cost V 1 base and J 5 bases, with 18 bases left between them. This CDR3 spans 17 amino acids. CDR3 in amino acids: CASSLRRGRGFTGELFF. Written as DNA, the CDR3 is TGCGCCAGCAGCTTGCGTCGGGGGCGCGGGTTTACCGGGGAGCTGTTTTTT. Together with reference TRBV5-1 and TRBJ2-2, the CDR3 gives the full variable domain: KAGVTQTPRYLIKTRGQQVTLSCSPISGHRSVSWYQQTPGQGLQFLFEYFSETQRNKGNFPGRFSGRQFSNSRSEMNVSTLELGDSALYLCASSLRRGRGFTGELFFGEGSRLTVL.

This clone was seen just once. V gene TRBV15 combines with J gene TRBJ2-7, with TRBD1 matching over 7 bases. CDR1 LNHNV and CDR2 YYDKDF come from the germline V gene (reference sequence). V trimming: 3 bases; J trimming: 5 bases; junction bases outside the gene matches: 7. This CDR3 has 14 residues. The CDR3 coding sequence is TGTGCCACCAGCAGGGGCCGGGACAGCCACGAGCAGTACTTC. This codes for CATSRGRDSHEQYF. The variable domain in full, completed from reference TRBV15 and TRBJ2-7, reads DAMVIQNPRYQVTQFGKPVTLSCSQTLNHNVMYWYQQKSSQAPKLLFHYYDKDFNNEADTPDNFQSRRPNTSFCFLDIRSPGLGDTAMYLCATSRGRDSHEQYFGPGTRLTVT.

This rearrangement joins TRBV11-3 to TRBJ2-3; D remains ambiguous. Germline CDR1 and CDR2: SGHNT and YENEEA. Trimming removed 5 bases at V and 2 bases at J, with 14 bases between. There are 15 residues in the CDR3. The CDR3 nucleotides are TGTGCCAGCAGCCAACAGAGCGACCCCACAGATACGCAGTATTTT. Amino acids: CASSQQSDPTDTQYF.

J is TRBJ2-1 and V is TRBV29-1, with 8 bases fitting TRBD1. V lost 7 bases to trimming and J lost 1 base; unmatched junction nucleotides: 3. Germline CDR1 reads SQVTM; CDR2 reads ANQGSEA. This CDR3 region has 13 residues. For the CDR3, the DNA is TGCAGCGCCAACAGGGGGTCCTACAATGAGCAGTTCTTC. This codes for CSANRGSYNEQFF.

The chain joins TRBV7-9 to TRBJ2-7; 9 nucleotides agree with TRBD2. After removal of 2 bases from V and 5 bases from J, the junction contained 7 bases not matched to a gene. CDR1 and CDR2 (germline): SEHNR, FQNEAQ (reference sequence). CDR3 length: 15 residues. The CDR3 sequence is CASSLKVAGVNEQYF. Written as DNA, the CDR3 is TGTGCCAGCAGCTTAAAAGTAGCGGGAGTTAACGAGCAGTACTTC.

This chain connects TRBV5-1 to TRBJ1-4, with a tentative D call TRBD1 (6 bases). This CDR3 has 14 residues. Germline CDR1 SGHRS, CDR2 YFSETQ. The ends were cut back, 4 bases at V and 5 bases at J, with 12 bases in the middle. This chain's CDR3 is CASSPTRGNEKLFF. Here the CDR3 DNA reads TGCGCCAGCAGCCCTACTAGGGGGAATGAAAAACTGTTTTTT.

The chain is built from TRBV30 and TRBJ2-1; D remains unclear. The germline V gene has CDR1 GTSNPN and CDR2 SVGIG (reference sequence). The ends were cut back, 3 bases at V and 9 bases at J, with 15 bases in the middle. The CDR3 is made up of 13 amino acids. The CDR3 DNA follows: TGTGCCTGGAGCCCCGACGGGTTCGGTGAGCAGTTCTTC. Residues: CAWSPDGFGEQFF.

This clone was counted a single time. V is TRBV2 and J is TRBJ2-2; TRBD2 matches at 8 bases. CDR1 and CDR2 (germline): SNHLY, FYNNEI. Losses at the gene ends were 7 bases for V and 1 base for J; bases not matched to a gene: 5. The CDR3 consists of 15 residues. The CDR3 loop is CASTTGTRNTGELFF. The CDR3, as DNA: TGTGCCAGCACCACCGGGACTAGGAACACCGGGGAGCTGTTTTTT.

The genes are TRBV19 and TRBJ1-4; D possibly corresponds to TRBD1 (6 bases). The CDR3 is made up of 15 amino acids. Germline CDR1 reads LNHDA; CDR2 reads SQIVND (reference sequence). The germline V and J ends were trimmed by 6 bases and 7 bases, with 18 bases remaining between them. The CDR3 DNA reads as TGTGCCAGTAGAGCCAGGGGTGGGATTGGTGAAAAACTGTTTTTT. Translation: CASRARGGIGEKLFF.

The rearrangement joins TRBV6-5 to TRBJ1-2, with D uncertain. The germline CDR1 and CDR2 sequences are MNHEY and SVGAGI. V was shortened by 2 bases and J by 0 bases, with 10 bases between the two germline ends. CDR3 length: 15 residues. Here the CDR3 reads CASSYGAGANYGYTF. The DNA for the CDR3 is TGTGCCAGCAGTTACGGCGCAGGAGCTAACTATGGCTACACCTTC.

This clone was seen only a few times. Other DNA variants within this sample encode the same CDR3. This sequence joins TRBV5-6 and TRBJ2-1, with 11 bases matching TRBD2. Germline V gene data show CDR1 as SGHDT and CDR2 as YYEEEE. The V segment lost 0 bases and the J segment 4 bases; nucleotides outside the gene matches: 6. CDR3 length: 17 residues. The CDR3 loop is CASSLVGGLAAYNEQFF. The CDR3 DNA reads TGTGCCAGCAGCTTGGTAGGGGGACTAGCGGCTTACAATGAGCAGTTCTTC.

The gene calls are TRBV7-8 and TRBJ1-2; D gene uncertain. Looked up from germline, CDR1 is SGHVS and CDR2 is FQNEAQ. CDR3 size: 13 residues. V was shortened by 3 bases and J by 2 bases, with 7 bases between the two germline ends. DNA for the CDR3: TGTGCCAGCAGCTTCGATGACAACTATGGCTACACCTTC. Amino acid sequence: CASSFDDNYGYTF.